Listed below are T cell receptor beta chains from one sample, sequenced in a study of blood T cell repertoires in COVID-19. The assay was immunoSEQ multiplex PCR, and TCRdb's table has in-frame clones only and misses some. The top ten clones hold roughly 2.5% of a sample with 200,000 to 250,000 clones, roughly 90% of them seen once. Sequencing was carried out using peripheral blood. Receptors originate from a woman aged 55-70 years with acute or convalescent COVID-19. The CDR3 runs from the conserved cysteine through the conserved F or W. Fields, in order: clone size, V gene, D gene, J gene, CDR3 protein, CDR3 DNA. D genes are given only for firm matches. Not every row has a clone size; where given, it reads once, few, many or a size class.

once	TRBV27	TRBD1	TRBJ2-7	CASGGQPTYEQYF	TGTGCCAGCGGGGGACAGCCAACCTACGAGCAGTACTTC
once	TRBV5-1	TRBD2	TRBJ2-5	CASSQGLAGEGETQYF	TGCGCCAGCAGCCAGGGACTAGCGGGAGAGGGAGAGACCCAGTACTTC
-	TRBV6-5	TRBD1	TRBJ1-1	CASSYGDRLSNTEAFF	TGTGCCAGCAGTTACGGGGACAGGCTTTCGAACACTGAAGCTTTCTTT
-	TRBV3-1/TRBV3-2	-	TRBJ2-7	CASSQETGGFSYEQYF	TGTGCCAGCAGCCAAGAAACGGGCGGGTTCTCCTACGAGCAGTACTTC
-	TRBV25-1	-	TRBJ2-7	CASSDIRDSFYNTYEQYF	TGTGCCAGCAGTGACATCCGGGACTCCTTCTACAATACCTACGAGCAGTACTTC
-	TRBV7-2	TRBD1	TRBJ1-2	CASSLWDRPYGYTF	TGTGCCAGCAGCCTTTGGGACAGGCCCTATGGCTACACCTTC
once	TRBV7-2	TRBD2	TRBJ2-7	CASSASGGSGAGHEQYF	TGTGCCAGCAGCGCCTCAGGCGGGAGCGGGGCGGGGCACGAGCAGTACTTC
-	TRBV11-2	TRBD1	TRBJ1-4	CASRDDRGSMFSLVF	TGTGCCAGCAGAGATGACAGGGGAAGTATGTTCTCCCTGGTTTTT
-	TRBV5-1	-	TRBJ2-6	CASSLEAGTGANVLTF	TGCGCCAGCAGCTTGGAGGCAGGGACTGGGGCCAACGTCCTGACTTTC
few	TRBV13	-	TRBJ1-1	CASSPPTRFMAFF	TGTGCCAGCAGCCCACCGACACGCTTTATGGCTTTCTTT
-	TRBV3-1/TRBV3-2	-	TRBJ2-7	CASSQWSGSEQYF	TGTGCCAGCAGCCAATGGTCTGGGAGCGAGCAGTACTTC
-	TRBV7-2	TRBD2	TRBJ2-2	CASSLGGRTSAYTGELFF	TGTGCCAGCAGCTTAGGAGGGCGGACTAGCGCGTACACCGGGGAGCTGTTTTTT
-	TRBV5-4	TRBD1	TRBJ1-2	CASSLDRGNVNYGYTF	TGTGCCAGCAGCTTGGACAGGGGGAACGTTAACTATGGCTACACCTTC
-	TRBV12-3/TRBV12-4	-	TRBJ1-6	CASSSGQYSPLHF	TGTGCCAGCAGTTCAGGACAGTATTCACCCCTCCACTTT
-	TRBV3-1/TRBV3-2	TRBD2	TRBJ2-2	CASSPPASGGAQVTGELFF	TGTGCCAGCAGCCCCCCGGCTAGCGGGGGGGCCCAGGTCACCGGGGAGCTGTTTTTT
-	TRBV7-9	TRBD1	TRBJ2-7	CASSFGTGVYEQYF	TGTGCCAGCAGCTTCGGGACAGGGGTCTACGAGCAGTACTTC
once	TRBV12-3/TRBV12-4	TRBD1	TRBJ1-6	CASSSTGESPLHF	TGTGCCAGCAGTTCAACAGGGGAATCACCCCTCCACTTT
-	TRBV7-9	TRBD1	TRBJ1-4	CASSLLRGGDEKLFF	TGTGCCAGCAGCTTATTGCGAGGGGGCGACGAAAAACTGTTTTTT
-	TRBV9	-	TRBJ1-3	CASSVEGWGTRSSGNTIYF	TGTGCCAGCAGCGTAGAAGGTTGGGGGACACGAAGCTCTGGAAACACCATATATTTT
-	TRBV6-5	-	TRBJ1-4	CASRTTGFEPEKLFF	TGTGCCAGCAGGACAACAGGGTTTGAACCGGAAAAACTGTTTTTT
-	TRBV20-1	-	TRBJ1-2	CSASTSNYGYTF	TGCAGTGCTAGTACGAGTAACTATGGCTACACCTTC
once	TRBV6-5	TRBD1	TRBJ1-5	CASSYSRTGINQPQHF	TGTGCCAGCAGTTACTCTAGGACAGGGATCAATCAGCCCCAGCATTTT
-	TRBV3-1/TRBV3-2	TRBD2	TRBJ2-3	CASSRGLADLADTQYF	TGTGCCAGCAGCCGAGGACTAGCAGATCTCGCAGATACGCAGTATTTT
-	TRBV12-3/TRBV12-4	-	TRBJ2-7	CASSLIGKQYF	TGTGCCAGCAGTTTAATCGGGAAGCAGTACTTC
-	TRBV19	-	TRBJ1-1	CASLISPGTEAFF	TGTGCCAGTCTCATTTCGCCCGGCACTGAAGCTTTCTTT
-	TRBV12-3/TRBV12-4	-	TRBJ1-2	CASSLQGIGGYTF	TGTGCCAGCAGTTTACAGGGAATAGGTGGCTACACCTTC
-	TRBV4-1	TRBD2	TRBJ2-3	CASSQETSGGFTSTDTQYF	TGCGCCAGCAGCCAAGAAACTAGCGGGGGCTTTACTAGCACAGATACGCAGTATTTT
few	TRBV6-5	TRBD1	TRBJ1-4	CASSKQGETKKLFF	TGTGCCAGCAGTAAACAGGGGGAGACGAAAAAACTGTTTTTT
-	TRBV6-5	TRBD1	TRBJ1-5	CASSLDRGQPQHF	TGTGCCAGCAGCCTGGACAGGGGTCAGCCCCAGCATTTT
once	TRBV30	TRBD1	TRBJ1-6	CAWSETGTGGFSYNSPLHF	TGTGCCTGGAGTGAGACCGGGACAGGGGGATTTTCCTATAATTCACCCCTCCACTTT
-	TRBV7-9	TRBD1	TRBJ1-2	CASSLPVDRGDYGYTF	TGTGCCAGCAGCTTACCGGTCGACAGGGGGGATTATGGCTACACCTTC
-	TRBV19	-	TRBJ2-3	CASRLGQSSTDTQYF	TGTGCCAGTAGACTTGGACAGTCTAGCACAGATACGCAGTATTTT
-	TRBV19	TRBD2	TRBJ2-7	CASSISSSGGEQYF	TGTGCCAGTAGTATTTCCTCTAGCGGGGGGGAGCAGTACTTC
-	TRBV6-4	-	TRBJ2-5	CASSAQGGQETQYF	TGTGCCAGCAGTGCCCAGGGGGGCCAAGAGACCCAGTACTTC
-	TRBV7-9	-	TRBJ2-5	CASSLPGEETQYF	TGTGCCAGCAGCTTACCCGGGGAAGAGACCCAGTACTTC
-	TRBV10-1	-	TRBJ2-3	CASSEDLRADTQYF	TGCGCCAGCAGTGAGGACCTCCGGGCAGATACGCAGTATTTT
once	TRBV9	-	TRBJ2-1	CASSSHSYNEQFF	TGTGCCAGCAGCTCCCACTCCTACAATGAGCAGTTCTTC
-	TRBV19	TRBD1	TRBJ1-1	CASSIAGTALNTEAFF	TGTGCCAGTAGTATAGCTGGGACAGCGTTGAACACTGAAGCTTTCTTT
-	TRBV7-2	TRBD2	TRBJ2-1	CASSPLFPTSGGNEQFF	TGTGCCAGCAGCCCCCTTTTCCCCACTAGCGGGGGGAATGAGCAGTTCTTC
-	TRBV5-6	-	TRBJ2-7	CASSLSDRLYSYEQYF	TGTGCCAGCAGCTTGTCCGACAGACTTTACTCCTACGAGCAGTACTTC
few	TRBV29-1	-	TRBJ1-1	CSVVGVGTEAFF	TGCAGCGTTGTCGGGGTCGGCACTGAAGCTTTCTTT
-	TRBV6-2/TRBV6-3	TRBD1	TRBJ1-5	CASSYSTGDIPNYQPQHF	TGTGCCAGCAGTTACTCGACAGGGGACATCCCAAATTATCAGCCCCAGCATTTT
-	TRBV6-4	TRBD1	TRBJ2-1	CASSHHGDRIQQFF	TGTGCCAGCAGTCATCACGGGGACAGGATCCAGCAGTTCTTC
-	TRBV14	TRBD1	TRBJ1-5	CASSPIQGQTSNQPQHF	TGTGCCAGCAGCCCCATACAGGGACAGACAAGCAATCAGCCCCAGCATTTT
-	TRBV10-1	TRBD1	TRBJ2-3	CASSRDRGTDTQYF	TGCGCCAGCAGCCGGGACAGAGGCACAGATACGCAGTATTTT
-	TRBV5-1	TRBD2	TRBJ2-3	CASSRTSGDDTQYF	TGCGCCAGCAGCCGGACTAGCGGGGATGATACGCAGTATTTT